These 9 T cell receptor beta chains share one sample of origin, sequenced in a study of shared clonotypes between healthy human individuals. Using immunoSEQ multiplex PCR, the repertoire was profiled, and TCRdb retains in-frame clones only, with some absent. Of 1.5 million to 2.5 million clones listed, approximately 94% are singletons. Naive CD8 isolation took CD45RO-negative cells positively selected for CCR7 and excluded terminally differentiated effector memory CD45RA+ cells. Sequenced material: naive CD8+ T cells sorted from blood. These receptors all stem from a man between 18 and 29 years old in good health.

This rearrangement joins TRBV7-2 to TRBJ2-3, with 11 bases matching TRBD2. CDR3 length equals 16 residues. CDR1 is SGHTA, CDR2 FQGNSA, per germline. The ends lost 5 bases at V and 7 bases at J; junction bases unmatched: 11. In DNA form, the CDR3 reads TGTGCCAGCAGCCCTTCCCTAGCGGGAGGTATATATACGCAGTATTTT. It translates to CASSPSLAGGIYTQYF.

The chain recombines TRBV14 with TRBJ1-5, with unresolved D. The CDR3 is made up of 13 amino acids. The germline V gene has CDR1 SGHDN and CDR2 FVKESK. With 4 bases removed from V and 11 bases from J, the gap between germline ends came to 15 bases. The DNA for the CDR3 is TGTGCCAGCAGCCCCGGGCCCCAAGTTACCCAGCATTTT. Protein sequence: CASSPGPQVTQHF.

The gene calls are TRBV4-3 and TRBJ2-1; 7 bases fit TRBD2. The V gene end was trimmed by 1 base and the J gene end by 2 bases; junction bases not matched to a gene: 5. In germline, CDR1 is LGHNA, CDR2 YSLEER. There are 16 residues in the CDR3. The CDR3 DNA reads TGCGCCAGCAGCCAAGGCTACGCGGGGGCCTACAATGAGCAGTTCTTC. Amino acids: CASSQGYAGAYNEQFF.

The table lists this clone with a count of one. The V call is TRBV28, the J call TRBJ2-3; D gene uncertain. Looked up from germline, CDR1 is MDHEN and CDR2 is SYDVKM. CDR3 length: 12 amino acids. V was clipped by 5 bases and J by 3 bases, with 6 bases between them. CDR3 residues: CASSIITDTQYF. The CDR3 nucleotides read TGTGCCAGCAGTATTATTACAGATACGCAGTATTTT.

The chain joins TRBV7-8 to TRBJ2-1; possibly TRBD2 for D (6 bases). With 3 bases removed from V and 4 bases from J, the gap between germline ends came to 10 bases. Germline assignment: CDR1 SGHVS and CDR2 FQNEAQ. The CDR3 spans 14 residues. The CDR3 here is CASSFRDSYNEQFF. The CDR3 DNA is TGTGCCAGCAGCTTCCGGGACTCTTACAATGAGCAGTTCTTC. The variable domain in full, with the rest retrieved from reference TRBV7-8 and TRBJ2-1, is GAGVSQSPRYKVAKRGQDVALRCDPISGHVSLFWYQQALGQGPEFLTYFQNEAQLDKSGLPSDRFFAERPEGSVSTLKIQRTQQEDSAVYLCASSFRDSYNEQFFGPGTRLTVL.

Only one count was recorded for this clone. The CDR3 DNA reads as TGTGCCAGCAGCCAAAGCCCCCTCGAGCAGTACTTC. This sequence encodes CASSQSPLEQYF. V and J are TRBV4-2 and TRBJ2-7; D unclear. The length of the CDR3 is 12 residues. Per the germline V gene, CDR1 is LGHNA and CDR2 is YNFKEQ. V was cut by 2 bases and J by 6 bases, with 8 bases left in between.

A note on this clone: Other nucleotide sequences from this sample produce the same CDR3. This chain's CDR3 is CASSFSGTNSPLHF. The CDR3 DNA follows: TGTGCCAGCAGTTTTTCAGGCACTAATTCACCCCTCCACTTT. The rearrangement uses TRBV27 and TRBJ1-6, with D uncertain. CDR3 length equals 14 residues. The germline V gene has CDR1 MNHEY and CDR2 SMNVEV (reference sequence). Trimming removed 3 bases from V and 6 bases from J, with 9 bases in between.

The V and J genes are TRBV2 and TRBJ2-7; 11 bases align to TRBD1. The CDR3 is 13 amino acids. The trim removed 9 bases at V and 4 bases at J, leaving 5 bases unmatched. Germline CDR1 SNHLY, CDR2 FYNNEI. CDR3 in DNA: TGTGCCAGAGGACAGGGGGCGTCATACGAGCAGTACTTC. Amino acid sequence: CARGQGASYEQYF.

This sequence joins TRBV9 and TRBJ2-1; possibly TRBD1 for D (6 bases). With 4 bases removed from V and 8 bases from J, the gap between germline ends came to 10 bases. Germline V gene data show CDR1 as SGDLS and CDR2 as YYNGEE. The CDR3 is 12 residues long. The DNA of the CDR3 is TGTGCCAGCAGCCCAGGGGTCTATGAGCAGTTCTTC. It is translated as CASSPGVYEQFF.